These 28 T cell receptor beta chains were all obtained from the same sample, sequenced in a study of blood T cell repertoires in COVID-19. Repertoires were generated with immunoSEQ multiplex PCR, while TCRdb's copy carries only in-frame clones and drops some. The sample yields roughly 110,000 clones, approximately 80% seen once. The material sequenced was peripheral blood. These TCRs come from a woman between 65 and 79 years old with acute or convalescent COVID-19.

The gene calls are TRBV25-1 and TRBJ2-7; 10 nucleotides agree with TRBD1. This CDR3 has 13 residues. After removal of 6 bases from V and 3 bases from J, the junction contained 2 bases not matched to a gene. Looked up from germline, CDR1 is MGHDK and CDR2 is SYGVNS. The CDR3 reads CASRGQGHYEQYF. CDR3 bases: TGTGCCAGCAGGGGACAGGGGCACTACGAGCAGTACTTC.

This chain's CDR3 is CASSTLVVTRDEQYF. In DNA form, the CDR3 reads TGTGCCAGCAGCACCTTAGTCGTGACTAGGGACGAGCAGTACTTC. This chain connects TRBV21-1 to TRBJ2-7; the table's TRBD2 call for D was not verified on the DNA. TRBV21-1 is a documented pseudogene. The CDR3 is made up of 15 amino acids.

The V and J genes are TRBV29-1 and TRBJ1-3; D unresolved. The V gene's germline CDR1 is SQVTM and CDR2 ANQGSEA. Trimming took off 5 bases at V and 0 bases at J, with 8 bases between the two ends. The CDR3 length is 13 residues. The CDR3 loop reads CSVIPYSGNTIYF. The CDR3, as DNA: TGCAGCGTTATTCCGTACTCTGGAAACACCATATATTTT.

The chain is built from TRBV29-1 and TRBJ2-1; D is perhaps TRBD2 (7 bases). Trimming stripped 1 base from V and 13 bases from J, with 11 bases between. In germline, CDR1 is SQVTM, CDR2 ANQGSEA. There are 11 residues in the CDR3. CDR3 nucleotide sequence: TGCAGCGTTGAAGTGGGCGGGGGCCAGTTCTTC. Its translation is CSVEVGGGQFF.

The table lists this clone with a count of one. The chain couples TRBV27 to TRBJ2-2; D is unresolved. Deletions cut 6 bases from V and 4 bases from J, with 9 bases between. The CDR3 runs to 13 residues. Germline V gene sequence: CDR1 MNHEY, CDR2 SMNVEV (reference sequence). Here the CDR3 reads CASREYSTGELFF. The CDR3 bases are TGTGCCAGCAGGGAGTATAGCACCGGGGAGCTGTTTTTT.

Only one count was recorded for this clone. The CDR3 is CASSLAGQTREAFF. CDR3 nucleotide sequence: TGTGCCAGCAGCTTGGCCGGACAGACGCGTGAAGCTTTCTTT. The V gene is TRBV11-2, the J gene TRBJ1-1; D might be TRBD1 (6 bases). The germline gives CDR1 SGHAT, CDR2 FQNNGV. V lost 3 bases and J lost 7, with 15 bases in between. CDR3 length: 14 amino acids.

The chain carries TRBV5-1 and TRBJ1-5, with TRBD1 as a possible D gene (6 bases). V was pared by 1 base and J by 3 bases, with 11 bases between. CDR1 is SGHRS, CDR2 YFSETQ, per germline. CDR3 length: 15 residues. The CDR3 region has the DNA TGCGCCAGCAGCTTGACAGGGAGCGACAATCAGCCCCAGCATTTT. It translates to CASSLTGSDNQPQHF.

The V and J genes are TRBV5-1 and TRBJ1-4, with TRBD1 as a possible D gene (6 bases). V was cut by 0 bases and J by 7 bases, with 10 bases left in between. There are 14 residues in the CDR3. Germline CDR1 reads SGHRS; CDR2 reads YFSETQ. This CDR3 is CASSLDRAGEKLFF. The DNA for the CDR3 is TGCGCCAGCAGCTTGGACAGGGCCGGTGAAAAACTGTTTTTT.

The V gene is TRBV7-8, the J gene TRBJ2-7, with no clear D. Trimming pared 3 bases from V and 6 bases from J, leaving 15 bases between. The CDR3 has 14 residues. Germline CDR1 is SGHVS and CDR2 is FQNEAQ. CDR3: CASSFPVLALEQYF. The CDR3 DNA reads TGTGCCAGCAGCTTTCCCGTTTTGGCTCTCGAGCAGTACTTC.

The chain uses TRBV11-2 and TRBJ2-2, with D possibly matching TRBD1 (6 bases). The CDR3 has 13 residues. Trimming took 2 bases from V and 7 from J, leaving 8 bases between them. CDR1 and CDR2 (germline): SGHAT, FQNNGV. The CDR3 loop reads CASSLKGDGELFF. DNA of the CDR3: TGTGCCAGCAGCTTAAAGGGGGACGGGGAGCTGTTTTTT.

In this sample, this clone turned up once. V and J are TRBV7-6 and TRBJ2-1; no clear D gene. The CDR3 consists of 12 residues. Germline-derived CDR1 and CDR2 are SGHVS and FNYEAQ. Trimming cost V 2 bases and J 6 bases, with 5 bases left between them. CDR3 DNA sequence: TGTGCCAGCAGCTTAAACGGCAATGAGCAGTTCTTC. Its translation is CASSLNGNEQFF.

The chain is built from TRBV19 and TRBJ2-2; weak D call: TRBD2 (7 bases). The V gene's germline CDR1 is LNHDA and CDR2 SQIVND (reference sequence). This CDR3 has 14 residues. Trimming cost V 4 bases and J 6 bases, with 12 bases left between them. The CDR3 DNA sequence: TGTGCCAGTAGTAAAGGGGGGGTCGCCGGGGAGCTGTTTTTT. Protein: CASSKGGVAGELFF.

The chain has TRBV9 and TRBJ1-5; no clear D gene. This CDR3 is 15 amino acids long. CDR1 is SGDLS, CDR2 YYNGEE, per germline. Trimming left V 4 bases short and J 7 bases short, with 18 bases between. CDR3 protein: CASSRSGVEQQPQHF. CDR3 coding DNA: TGTGCCAGCAGCCGCTCCGGGGTTGAGCAGCAGCCCCAGCATTTT.

As regards this clone: The DNA is omitted, as the CDR3 cannot be located on it reliably, and the CDR3 follows TCRdb's listing. The V gene is TRBV12-2, the J gene TRBJ1-1; no DNA check was done on the table's D call, TRBD1. TRBV12-2 is a pseudogene locus. The CDR3 has 16 amino acids, counting both end residues. The CDR3 here is CASRVGPGTGNTEAFF.

This chain links TRBV6-1 with TRBJ1-4, with 7 bases matching TRBD1. Germline assignment: CDR1 MNHNS and CDR2 SASEGT. Trimming removed 2 bases from V and 0 bases from J; junction bases left unmatched: 6. This CDR3 has 17 residues. Here the CDR3 reads CASSEMGTVATNEKLFF. For the CDR3, the DNA is TGTGCCAGCAGTGAAATGGGGACAGTCGCAACTAATGAAAAACTGTTTTTT.

The J gene is TRBJ2-5, the V gene TRBV19; 7 bases match TRBD2. After removal of 3 bases from V and 5 bases from J, the junction contained 6 bases not matched to a gene. Germline V gives CDR1 LNHDA, CDR2 SQIVND (reference sequence). CDR3 length: 14 amino acids. Written as DNA, the CDR3 is TGTGCCAGTAGTATTGGTGTGGGGGGGGAGACCCAGTACTTC. Encoded protein: CASSIGVGGETQYF.

The chain links TRBV9 to TRBJ2-1; TRBD2 matches 10 bases. The CDR3 spans 15 residues. After removal of 0 bases from V and 8 bases from J, the junction contained 5 bases not matched to a gene. The V gene's germline CDR1 is SGDLS and CDR2 YYNGEE. Here the CDR3 reads CASSVAAGGKDEQFF. The CDR3, as DNA: TGTGCCAGCAGCGTAGCAGCGGGGGGGAAAGATGAGCAGTTCTTC.

The chain combines TRBV10-3 with TRBJ2-7; TRBD1 matches 11 bases. The CDR3 runs to 12 residues. V lost 11 bases, J lost 7 bases, and 7 bases stayed unmatched. CDR1 ENHRY and CDR2 SYGVKD come from the germline V gene. CDR3 loop: CAVGQGAGEQYF. In DNA form, the CDR3 reads TGTGCCGTTGGACAGGGGGCTGGGGAGCAGTACTTC.

The chain carries TRBV5-1 and TRBJ2-3, with 9 bases that match TRBD1. Germline V gene data show CDR1 as SGHRS and CDR2 as YFSETQ. With 2 bases clipped from V and 5 bases from J, the junction kept 9 bases outside the gene matches. CDR3 length equals 16 residues. The DNA for the CDR3 is TGCGCCAGCAGCTTATCCGATCCGGGACAGGGAGATACGCAGTATTTT. Its protein product is CASSLSDPGQGDTQYF.

The chain joins TRBV19 to TRBJ2-3; tentative D call: TRBD2 (6 bases). Trimming removed 9 bases from V and 0 bases from J, with 16 bases in between. This CDR3 spans 15 amino acids. Per germline, CDR1 LNHDA and CDR2 SQIVND (reference sequence). CDR3 protein: CASRRVDKSTDTQYF. CDR3 nucleotide sequence: TGTGCCAGCCGGAGGGTGGACAAGAGCACAGATACGCAGTATTTT.

The chain has TRBV5-1 and TRBJ2-1; 10 positions agree with TRBD2. CDR3 length: 15 amino acids. CDR1 and CDR2 from the germline V gene are SGHRS and YFSETQ. V gave up 3 bases and J gave up 2 bases; unmatched junction bases: 2. DNA for the CDR3: TGCGCCAGCAGCTCTAGCGGGAGCGCCTACAATGAGCAGTTCTTC. Its protein is CASSSSGSAYNEQFF.

The J gene is TRBJ2-7, the V gene TRBV6-6, with TRBD1 as a possible D gene (6 bases). This CDR3 comprises 13 residues. From germline, CDR1 is MNHNY and CDR2 SVGAGI (reference sequence). V lost 7 bases, J lost 7 bases, and 17 bases lay in between. The chain's CDR3 is CASNRLTGGEQYF. For the CDR3, the DNA is TGTGCCAGCAATCGTTTGACAGGCGGGGAGCAGTACTTC.

The chain links TRBV19 to TRBJ2-3; a possible D gene is TRBD2 (5 bases). V gave up 6 bases and J gave up 10 bases, with 17 bases separating them. The CDR3 is 13 residues long. Germline V lookup: CDR1 LNHDA, CDR2 SQIVND (reference sequence). CDR3 sequence: CASSSSTEGPQYF. Here the CDR3 DNA reads TGTGCCAGTAGCAGCTCCACCGAGGGCCCGCAGTATTTT. The variable domain in full, with the rest retrieved from reference TRBV19 and TRBJ2-3, is DGGITQSPKYLFRKEGQNVTLSCEQNLNHDAMYWYRQDPGQGLRLIYYSQIVNDFQKGDIAEGYSVSREKKESFPLTVTSAQKNPTAFYLCASSSSTEGPQYFGPGTRLTVL.

The genes are TRBV5-4 and TRBJ2-3; D may be TRBD1 (7 bases). CDR1 and CDR2 from the germline V gene are SGHNT and YYREEE (reference sequence). The CDR3 is 15 amino acids. Trimming pared 4 bases from V and 1 base from J, leaving 13 bases between. In DNA form, the CDR3 reads TGTGCCAGCAGCGGGCAGGGGGGAGGCACAGATACGCAGTATTTT. This encodes CASSGQGGGTDTQYF. The full variable domain, its missing parts supplied by reference TRBV5-4 and TRBJ2-3, is ETGVTQSPTHLIKTRGQQVTLRCSSQSGHNTVSWYQQALGQGPQFIFQYYREEENGRGNFPPRFSGLQFPNYSSELNVNALELDDSALYLCASSGQGGGTDTQYFGPGTRLTVL.

This chain uses TRBV12-2 with TRBJ2-7; TRBD2 was called by the table and not checked on the DNA. TRBV12-2 is given as a pseudogene. The CDR3 is 15 amino acids. Here the CDR3 DNA reads TGTGCAAGTCGCCCCCTGGCGCGGGACCCCTACGAGCAGTACTTC. Translating gives CASRPLARDPYEQYF.

This rearrangement joins TRBV5-1 to TRBJ2-6, with D perhaps matching TRBD1 (6 bases). V was clipped by 3 bases and J by 2 bases, with 12 bases between them. The CDR3 has 16 amino acids. Germline V lookup: CDR1 SGHRS, CDR2 YFSETQ. The chain's CDR3 is CASSSTGLAGANVLTF. CDR3 bases: TGCGCCAGCAGCTCTACAGGGTTGGCTGGGGCCAACGTCCTGACTTTC.

V and J are TRBV7-9 and TRBJ1-5; possible D gene TRBD1, 6 bases. The CDR3 spans 15 residues. Germline CDR1 SEHNR, CDR2 FQNEAQ (reference sequence). Trimming left V 7 bases short and J 6 bases short, with 19 bases between. CDR3 sequence: CASTKVAGVGQPQHF. As DNA, the CDR3 is TGTGCCAGCACCAAGGTCGCAGGGGTCGGTCAGCCCCAGCATTTT.

CDR3 nucleotide sequence: TGTGCCAGCAGTTTAACAGGGCCCCACGAGCAGTACTTC. Translation: CASSLTGPHEQYF. J is TRBJ2-7 and V is TRBV28, with D perhaps TRBD1 (6 bases). Germline assignment: CDR1 MDHEN and CDR2 SYDVKM. The CDR3 is made up of 13 amino acids. V was pared by 2 bases and J by 5 bases, with 10 bases between.